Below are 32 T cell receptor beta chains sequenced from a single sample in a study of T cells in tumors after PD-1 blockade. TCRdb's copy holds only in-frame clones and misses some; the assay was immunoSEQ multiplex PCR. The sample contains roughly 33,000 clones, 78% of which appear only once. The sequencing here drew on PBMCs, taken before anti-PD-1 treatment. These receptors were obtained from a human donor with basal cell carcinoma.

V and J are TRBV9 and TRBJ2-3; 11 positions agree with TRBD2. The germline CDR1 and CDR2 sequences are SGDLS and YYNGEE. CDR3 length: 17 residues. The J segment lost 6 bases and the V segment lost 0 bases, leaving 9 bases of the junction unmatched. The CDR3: CASSVDSGRAAEDTQYF. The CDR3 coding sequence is TGTGCCAGCAGCGTAGATAGCGGGAGGGCCGCAGAGGATACGCAGTATTTT. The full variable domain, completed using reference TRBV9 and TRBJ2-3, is DSGVTQTPKHLITATGQRVTLRCSPRSGDLSVYWYQQSLDQGLQFLIQYYNGEERAKGNILERFSAQQFPDLHSELNLSSLELGDSALYFCASSVDSGRAAEDTQYFGPGTRLTVL.

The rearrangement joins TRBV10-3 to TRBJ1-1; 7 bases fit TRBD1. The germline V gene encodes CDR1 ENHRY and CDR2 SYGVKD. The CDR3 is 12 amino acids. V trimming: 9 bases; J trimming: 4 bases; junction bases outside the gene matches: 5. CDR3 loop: CAITGATTEAFF. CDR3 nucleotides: TGTGCCATAACAGGGGCCACCACTGAAGCTTTCTTT.

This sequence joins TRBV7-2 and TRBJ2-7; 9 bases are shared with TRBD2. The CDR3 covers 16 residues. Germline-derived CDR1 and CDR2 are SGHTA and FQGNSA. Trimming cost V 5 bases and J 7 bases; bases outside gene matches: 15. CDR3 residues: CASSRPEGGGAGEQYF. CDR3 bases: TGTGCCAGCAGCCGCCCGGAGGGCGGGGGGGCGGGGGAGCAGTACTTC.

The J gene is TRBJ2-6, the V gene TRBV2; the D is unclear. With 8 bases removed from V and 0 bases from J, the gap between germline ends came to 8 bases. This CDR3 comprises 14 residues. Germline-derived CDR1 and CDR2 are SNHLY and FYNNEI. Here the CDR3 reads CASASDSGANVLTF. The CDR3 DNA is TGTGCCAGCGCCTCTGACTCTGGGGCCAACGTCCTGACTTTC.

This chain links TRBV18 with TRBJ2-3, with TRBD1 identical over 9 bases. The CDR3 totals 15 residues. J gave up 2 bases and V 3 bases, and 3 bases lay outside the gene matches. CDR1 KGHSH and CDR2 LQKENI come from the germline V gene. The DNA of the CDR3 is TGTGCCAGCTCACCGGACAGGGGACCCACAGATACGCAGTATTTT. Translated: CASSPDRGPTDTQYF.

CDR3 region: CASSEVGQFGYTF. CDR3 in DNA: TGTGCCAGCAGTGAAGTTGGACAGTTCGGCTACACCTTC. The chain recombines TRBV6-1 with TRBJ1-2, with a possible D match to TRBD1 (6 bases). Deletions cut 1 base from V and 8 bases from J, with 11 bases between. The CDR3 totals 13 residues. Per the germline V gene, CDR1 is MNHNS and CDR2 is SASEGT.

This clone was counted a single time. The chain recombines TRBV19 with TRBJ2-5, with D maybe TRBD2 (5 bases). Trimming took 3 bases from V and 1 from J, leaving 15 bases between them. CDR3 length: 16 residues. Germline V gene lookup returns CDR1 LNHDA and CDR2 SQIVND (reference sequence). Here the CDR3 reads CASSIGGIPLQETQYF. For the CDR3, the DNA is TGTGCCAGTAGTATTGGAGGAATACCTCTCCAAGAGACCCAGTACTTC.

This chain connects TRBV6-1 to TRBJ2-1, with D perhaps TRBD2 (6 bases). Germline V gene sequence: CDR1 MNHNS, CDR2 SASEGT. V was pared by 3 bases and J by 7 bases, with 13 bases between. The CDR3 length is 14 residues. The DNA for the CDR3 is TGTGCCAGCAGTGACGAACGACTAGGGAATGAGCAGTTCTTC. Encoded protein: CASSDERLGNEQFF.

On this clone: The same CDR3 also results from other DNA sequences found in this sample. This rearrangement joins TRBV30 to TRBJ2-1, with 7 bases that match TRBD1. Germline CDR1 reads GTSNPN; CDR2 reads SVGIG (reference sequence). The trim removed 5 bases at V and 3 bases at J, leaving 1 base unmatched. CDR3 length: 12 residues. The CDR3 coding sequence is TGTGCCTGGTGGGACAGCTACAATGAGCAGTTCTTC. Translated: CAWWDSYNEQFF.

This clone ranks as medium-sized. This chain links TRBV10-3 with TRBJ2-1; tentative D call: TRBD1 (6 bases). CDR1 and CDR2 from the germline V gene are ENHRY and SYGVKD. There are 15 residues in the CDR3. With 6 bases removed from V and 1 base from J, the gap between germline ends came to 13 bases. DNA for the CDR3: TGTGCCATCAGCGGCGAGGGGGTGTCCTACAATGAGCAGTTCTTC. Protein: CAISGEGVSYNEQFF.

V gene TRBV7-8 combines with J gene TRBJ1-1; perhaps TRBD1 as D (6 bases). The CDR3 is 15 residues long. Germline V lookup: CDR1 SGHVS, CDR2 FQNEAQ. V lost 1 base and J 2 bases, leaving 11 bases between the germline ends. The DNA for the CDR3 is TGTGCCAGCAGCTTAGTAAGGGGGATAAACACTGAAGCTTTCTTT. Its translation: CASSLVRGINTEAFF.

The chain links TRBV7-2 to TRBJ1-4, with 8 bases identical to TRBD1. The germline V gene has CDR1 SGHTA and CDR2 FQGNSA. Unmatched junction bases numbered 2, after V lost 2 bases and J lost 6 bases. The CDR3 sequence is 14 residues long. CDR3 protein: CASSLRTGYEKLFF. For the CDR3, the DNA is TGTGCCAGCAGCTTACGGACAGGGTATGAAAAACTGTTTTTT.

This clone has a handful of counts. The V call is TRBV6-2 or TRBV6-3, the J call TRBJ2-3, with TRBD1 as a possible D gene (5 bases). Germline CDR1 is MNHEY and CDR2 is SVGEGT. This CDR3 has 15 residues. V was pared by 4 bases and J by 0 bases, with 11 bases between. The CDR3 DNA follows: TGTGCCAGCAGTTCCCCCAGGGTTAGCACAGATACGCAGTATTTT. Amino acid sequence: CASSSPRVSTDTQYF.

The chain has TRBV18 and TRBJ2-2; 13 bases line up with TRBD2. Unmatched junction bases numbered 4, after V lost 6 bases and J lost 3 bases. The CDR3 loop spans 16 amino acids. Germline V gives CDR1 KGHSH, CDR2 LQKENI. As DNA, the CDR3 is TGTGCCAGCTCGCCGGGACTAGCGGGATACACCGGGGAGCTGTTTTTT. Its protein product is CASSPGLAGYTGELFF. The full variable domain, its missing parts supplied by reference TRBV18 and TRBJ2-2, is NAGVMQNPRHLVRRRGQEARLRCSPMKGHSHVYWYRQLPEEGLKFMVYLQKENIIDESGMPKERFSAEFPKEGPSILRIQQVVRGDSAAYFCASSPGLAGYTGELFFGEGSRLTVL.

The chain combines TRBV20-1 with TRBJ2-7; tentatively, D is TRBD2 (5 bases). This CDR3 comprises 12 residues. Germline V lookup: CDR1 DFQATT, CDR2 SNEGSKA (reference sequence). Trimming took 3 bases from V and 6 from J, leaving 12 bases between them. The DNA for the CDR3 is TGCAGTGCTAGTCCGGGAAGACTCGAGCAGTACTTC. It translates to CSASPGRLEQYF.

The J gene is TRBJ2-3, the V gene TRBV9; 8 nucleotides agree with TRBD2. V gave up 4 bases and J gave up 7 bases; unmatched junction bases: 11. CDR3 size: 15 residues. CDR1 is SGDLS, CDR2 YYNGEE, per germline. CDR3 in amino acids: CASSQSGSGMHTQYF. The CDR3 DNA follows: TGTGCCAGCAGCCAAAGCGGGAGTGGGATGCATACGCAGTATTTT.

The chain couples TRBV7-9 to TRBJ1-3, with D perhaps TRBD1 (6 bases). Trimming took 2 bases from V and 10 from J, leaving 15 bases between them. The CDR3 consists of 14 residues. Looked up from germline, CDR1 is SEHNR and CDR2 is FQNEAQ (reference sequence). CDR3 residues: CASSLPGRGPTIYF. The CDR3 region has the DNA TGTGCCAGCAGCTTACCGGGCAGGGGACCGACCATATATTTT.

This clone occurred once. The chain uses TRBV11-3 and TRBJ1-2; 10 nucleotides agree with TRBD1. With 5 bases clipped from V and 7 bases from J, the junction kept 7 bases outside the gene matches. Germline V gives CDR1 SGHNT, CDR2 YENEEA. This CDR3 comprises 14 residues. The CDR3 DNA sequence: TGTGCCAGCAGCCTGGGACAGGGGAAGTTTGGCTACACCTTC. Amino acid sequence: CASSLGQGKFGYTF.

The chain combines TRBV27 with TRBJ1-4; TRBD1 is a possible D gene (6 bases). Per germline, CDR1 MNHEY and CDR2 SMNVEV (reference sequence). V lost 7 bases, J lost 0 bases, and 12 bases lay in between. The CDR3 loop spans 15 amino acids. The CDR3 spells CASKRGPTTNEKLFF. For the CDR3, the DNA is TGTGCCAGCAAGCGGGGGCCTACAACTAATGAAAAACTGTTTTTT. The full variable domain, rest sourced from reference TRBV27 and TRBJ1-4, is EAQVTQNPRYLITVTGKKLTVTCSQNMNHEYMSWYRQDPGLGLRQIYYSMNVEVTDKGDVPEGYKVSRKEKRNFPLILESPSPNQTSLYFCASKRGPTTNEKLFFGSGTQLSVL.

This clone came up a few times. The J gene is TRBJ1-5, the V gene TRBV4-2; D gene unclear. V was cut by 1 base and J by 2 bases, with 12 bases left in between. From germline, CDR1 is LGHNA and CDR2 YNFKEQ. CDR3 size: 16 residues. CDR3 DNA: TGTGCCAGCAGCCAAGGAATTGTGGCAGGCAATCAGCCCCAGCATTTT. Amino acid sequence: CASSQGIVAGNQPQHF.

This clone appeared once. The CDR3: CASSDGADNEKLFF. In DNA form, the CDR3 reads TGCGCCAGCAGTGATGGGGCTGATAATGAAAAACTGTTTTTT. The chain employs TRBV10-2 and TRBJ1-4, with D perhaps matching TRBD1 (5 bases). Germline loops: CDR1 WSHSY, CDR2 SAAADI. Deletions cut 3 bases from V and 4 bases from J, with 9 bases between. The CDR3 sequence is 14 residues long.

The CDR3 region has the DNA TGTGCCAGCAGTTACCGGGCCAACGAGCGCGAGCAGTACTTC. Translation gives CASSYRANEREQYF. V is TRBV6-6 and J is TRBJ2-7; D unclear. In germline, CDR1 is MNHNY, CDR2 SVGAGI (reference sequence). V was cut by 2 bases and J by 6 bases, with 14 bases left in between. This CDR3 region has 14 residues.

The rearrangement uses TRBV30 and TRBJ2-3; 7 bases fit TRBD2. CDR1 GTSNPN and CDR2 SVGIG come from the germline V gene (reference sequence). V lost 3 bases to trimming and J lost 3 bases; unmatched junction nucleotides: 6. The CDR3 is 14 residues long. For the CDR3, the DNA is TGTGCCTGGAGCCCGGGAGCGGGGACAGATACGCAGTATTTT. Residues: CAWSPGAGTDTQYF.

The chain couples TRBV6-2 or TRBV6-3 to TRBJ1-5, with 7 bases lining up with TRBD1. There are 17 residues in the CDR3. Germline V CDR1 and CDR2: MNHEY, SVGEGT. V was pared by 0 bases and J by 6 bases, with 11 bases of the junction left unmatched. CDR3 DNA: TGTGCCAGCAGTTACTCGTTCTCCAGGGCAGGGGGTCAGCCCCAGCATTTT. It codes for CASSYSFSRAGGQPQHF.

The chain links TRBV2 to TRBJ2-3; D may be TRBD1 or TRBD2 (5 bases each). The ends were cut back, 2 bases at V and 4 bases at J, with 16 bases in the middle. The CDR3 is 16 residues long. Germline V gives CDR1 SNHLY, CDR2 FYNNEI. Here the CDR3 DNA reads TGTGCCAGCAGTGAACGGGGCAGGGAGCGTGCAGATACGCAGTATTTT. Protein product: CASSERGRERADTQYF. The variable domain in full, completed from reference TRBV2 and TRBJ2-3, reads EPEVTQTPSHQVTQMGQEVILRCVPISNHLYFYWYRQILGQKVEFLVSFYNNEISEKSEIFDDQFSVERPDGSNFTLKIRSTKLEDSAMYFCASSERGRERADTQYFGPGTRLTVL.

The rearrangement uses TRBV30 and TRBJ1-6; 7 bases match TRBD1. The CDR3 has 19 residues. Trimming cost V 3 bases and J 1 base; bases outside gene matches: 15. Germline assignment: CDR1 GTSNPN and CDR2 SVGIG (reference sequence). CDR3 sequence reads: CAWSDPGQVGGSYNSPLHF. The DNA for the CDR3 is TGTGCCTGGAGCGACCCTGGACAGGTCGGAGGGTCCTATAATTCACCCCTCCACTTT.

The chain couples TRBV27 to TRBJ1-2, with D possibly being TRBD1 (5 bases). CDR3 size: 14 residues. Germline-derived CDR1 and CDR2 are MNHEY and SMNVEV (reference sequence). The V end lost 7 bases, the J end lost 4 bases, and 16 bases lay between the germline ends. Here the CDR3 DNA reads TGTGCCAGCACTTCCGCAAGGGGATCCTATGGCTACACCTTC. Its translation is CASTSARGSYGYTF.

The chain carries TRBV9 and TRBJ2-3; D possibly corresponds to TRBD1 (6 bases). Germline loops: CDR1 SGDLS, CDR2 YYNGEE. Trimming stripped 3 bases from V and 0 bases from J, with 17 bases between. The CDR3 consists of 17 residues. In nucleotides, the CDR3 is TGTGCCAGCAGCGCCAGGGGTGAGGGGATTAGCACAGATACGCAGTATTTT. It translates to CASSARGEGISTDTQYF.

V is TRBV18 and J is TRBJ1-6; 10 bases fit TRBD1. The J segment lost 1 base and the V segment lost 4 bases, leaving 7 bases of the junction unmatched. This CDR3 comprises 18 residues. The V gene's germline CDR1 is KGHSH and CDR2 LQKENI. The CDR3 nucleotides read TGTGCCAGCTCACTTCGGCCGGGACAGGGGTCCTATAATTCACCCCTCCACTTT. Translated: CASSLRPGQGSYNSPLHF.

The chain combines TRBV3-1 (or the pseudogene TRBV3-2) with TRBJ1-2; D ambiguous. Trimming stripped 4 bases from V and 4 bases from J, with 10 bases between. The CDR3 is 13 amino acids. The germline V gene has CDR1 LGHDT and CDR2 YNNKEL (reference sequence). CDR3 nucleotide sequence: TGTGCCAGCAGCCCAGCAGTCGGCTATGGCTACACCTTC. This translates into CASSPAVGYGYTF.

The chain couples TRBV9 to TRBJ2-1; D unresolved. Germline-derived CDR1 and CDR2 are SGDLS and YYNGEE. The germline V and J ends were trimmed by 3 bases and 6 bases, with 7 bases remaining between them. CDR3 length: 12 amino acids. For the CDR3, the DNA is TGTGCCAGCAGCGCCATTACCAATGAGCAGTTCTTC. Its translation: CASSAITNEQFF. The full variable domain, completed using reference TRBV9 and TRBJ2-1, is DSGVTQTPKHLITATGQRVTLRCSPRSGDLSVYWYQQSLDQGLQFLIQYYNGEERAKGNILERFSAQQFPDLHSELNLSSLELGDSALYFCASSAITNEQFFGPGTRLTVL.

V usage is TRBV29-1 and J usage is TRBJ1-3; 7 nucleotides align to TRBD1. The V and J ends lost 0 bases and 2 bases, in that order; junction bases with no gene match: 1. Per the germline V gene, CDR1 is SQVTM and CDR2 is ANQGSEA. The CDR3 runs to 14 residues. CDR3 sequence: CSVEDQGAGNTIYF. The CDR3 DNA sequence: TGCAGCGTTGAAGACCAGGGGGCTGGAAACACCATATATTTT.